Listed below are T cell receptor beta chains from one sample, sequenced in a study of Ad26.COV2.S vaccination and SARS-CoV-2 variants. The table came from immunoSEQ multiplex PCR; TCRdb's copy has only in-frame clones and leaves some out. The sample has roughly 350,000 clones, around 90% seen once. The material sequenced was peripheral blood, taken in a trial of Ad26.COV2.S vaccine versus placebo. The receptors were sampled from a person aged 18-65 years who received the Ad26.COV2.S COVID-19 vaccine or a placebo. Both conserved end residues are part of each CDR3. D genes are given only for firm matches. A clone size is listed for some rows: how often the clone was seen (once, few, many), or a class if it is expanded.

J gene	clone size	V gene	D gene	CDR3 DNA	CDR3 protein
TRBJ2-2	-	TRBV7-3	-	TGTGCCAGCAGCTTAATGGCCACTAGCCGGGTTCCCGGGGAGCTGTTTTTT	CASSLMATSRVPGELFF
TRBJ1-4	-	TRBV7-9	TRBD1	TGTGCCAGCAGCTTACTAGGGACAGGGGCTGAAAAACTGTTTTTT	CASSLLGTGAEKLFF
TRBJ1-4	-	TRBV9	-	TGTGCCAGCAGCATCGGACGGGAGGGAGGGGACAAGCTGTTTTTT	CASSIGREGGDKLFF
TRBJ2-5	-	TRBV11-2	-	TGTGCCAGCAGCTCCATGACAGTAGAGACCCAGTACTTC	CASSSMTVETQYF
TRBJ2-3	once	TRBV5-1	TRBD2	TGCGCCAGCAGCATACTAGCGGGGGGGCTAGATACGCAGTATTTT	CASSILAGGLDTQYF
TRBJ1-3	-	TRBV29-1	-	TGCAGCGCTGGGCGACAGGGAAACACCATATATTTT	CSAGRQGNTIYF
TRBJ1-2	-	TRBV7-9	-	TGTGCCAGCAGCTCCGTGAGGGGCGAGGGCTACACCTTC	CASSSVRGEGYTF
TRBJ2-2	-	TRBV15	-	TGTGCCACCAGCAGAGAGGCAGGGGTCACCGGGGAGCTGTTTTTT	CATSREAGVTGELFF
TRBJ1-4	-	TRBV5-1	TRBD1	TGCGCCAGCAGCTTGGTGTGGACAGGGGATCAGAGGGAAAAACTGTTTTTT	CASSLVWTGDQREKLFF
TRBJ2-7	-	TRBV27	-	TGTGCCAGCAGGTTCTTGCAAGGTCTTGACTACGAGCAGTACTTC	CASRFLQGLDYEQYF
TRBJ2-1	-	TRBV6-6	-	TGTGCCAGCAGATCCAGTTACAATGAGCAGTTCTTC	CASRSSYNEQFF